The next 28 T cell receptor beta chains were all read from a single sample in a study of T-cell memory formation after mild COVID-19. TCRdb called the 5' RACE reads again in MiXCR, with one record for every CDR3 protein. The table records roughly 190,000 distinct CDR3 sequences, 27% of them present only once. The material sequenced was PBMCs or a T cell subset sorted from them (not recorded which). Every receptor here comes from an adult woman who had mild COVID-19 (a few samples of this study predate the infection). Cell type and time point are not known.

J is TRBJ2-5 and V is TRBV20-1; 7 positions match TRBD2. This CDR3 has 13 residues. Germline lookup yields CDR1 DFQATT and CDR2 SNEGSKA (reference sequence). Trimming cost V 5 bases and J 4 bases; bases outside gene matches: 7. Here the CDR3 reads CSAPRGDPETQYF. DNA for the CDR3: TGCAGTGCTCCCCGGGGGGATCCAGAGACCCAGTACTTC.

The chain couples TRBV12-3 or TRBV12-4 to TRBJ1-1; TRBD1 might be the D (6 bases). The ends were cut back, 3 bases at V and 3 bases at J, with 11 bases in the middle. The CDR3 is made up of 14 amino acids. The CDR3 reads CASSFGGHYTEAFF. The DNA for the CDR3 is TGTGCCAGCAGTTTCGGGGGGCACTACACTGAAGCTTTCTTT.

The CDR3 coding sequence is TGTGCCACCAGTTTGCGACTAGCGGGCGATGAGCAGTTCTTC. This translates into CATSLRLAGDEQFF. The chain couples TRBV24-1 to TRBJ2-1; 10 positions agree with TRBD2. Germline V gives CDR1 KGHDR, CDR2 SFDVKD. Unmatched junction bases numbered 6, after V lost 6 bases and J lost 8 bases. This CDR3 region has 14 residues.

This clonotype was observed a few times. In DNA, the CDR3 is TGTGCCAGCAGCTTAGCAGGGACTAGCGGGACCCTCCAGTTCTTC. Translated: CASSLAGTSGTLQFF. V gene TRBV7-9 combines with J gene TRBJ2-1; 13 bases line up with TRBD2. The CDR3 runs to 15 residues. J gave up 13 bases and V 0 bases, and 6 bases lay outside the gene matches. Germline V gene data show CDR1 as SEHNR and CDR2 as FQNEAQ (reference sequence).

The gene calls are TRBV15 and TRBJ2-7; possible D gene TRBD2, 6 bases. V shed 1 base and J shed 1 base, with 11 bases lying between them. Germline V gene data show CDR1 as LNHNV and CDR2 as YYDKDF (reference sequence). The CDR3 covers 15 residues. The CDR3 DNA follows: TGTGCCACCAGCAGAGTAGCGGAGGTTTCCTACGAGCAGTACTTC. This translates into CATSRVAEVSYEQYF. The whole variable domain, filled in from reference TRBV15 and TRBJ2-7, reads DAMVIQNPRYQVTQFGKPVTLSCSQTLNHNVMYWYQQKSSQAPKLLFHYYDKDFNNEADTPDNFQSRRPNTSFCFLDIRSPGLGDTAMYLCATSRVAEVSYEQYFGPGTRLTVT.

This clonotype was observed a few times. The CDR3 region is CASSRHNARTGGIGYTF. The CDR3 DNA follows: TGTGCCAGCAGCCGACACAACGCCCGGACAGGGGGCATTGGCTACACCTTC. The chain carries TRBV7-3 and TRBJ1-2, with TRBD1 matching 11 bases. This CDR3 has 17 residues. Trimming removed 5 bases from V and 7 bases from J; junction bases left unmatched: 15. The germline gives CDR1 SGHTA, CDR2 FQGTGA.

The CDR3 nucleotides are TGTGCCAGCAGGGTCCGGGACAGGGGCTACGAGCAGTACTTC. It translates to CASRVRDRGYEQYF. The rearrangement uses TRBV2 and TRBJ2-7, with 10 nucleotides matching TRBD1. CDR1 and CDR2 (germline): SNHLY, FYNNEI. This CDR3 spans 14 amino acids. The ends lost 6 bases at V and 3 bases at J; junction bases unmatched: 5.

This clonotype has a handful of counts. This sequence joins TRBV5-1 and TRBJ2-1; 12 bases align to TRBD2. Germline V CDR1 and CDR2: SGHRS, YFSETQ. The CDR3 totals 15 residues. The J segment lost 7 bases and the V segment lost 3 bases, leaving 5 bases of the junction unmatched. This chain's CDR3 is CASSYGLAGQNEQFF. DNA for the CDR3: TGCGCCAGCAGCTATGGACTAGCGGGGCAGAATGAGCAGTTCTTC.

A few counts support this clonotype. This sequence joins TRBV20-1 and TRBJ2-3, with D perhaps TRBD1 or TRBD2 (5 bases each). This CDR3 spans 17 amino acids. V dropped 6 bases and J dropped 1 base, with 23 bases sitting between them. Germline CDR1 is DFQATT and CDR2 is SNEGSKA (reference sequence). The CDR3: CSALGQGAPLRTDTQYF. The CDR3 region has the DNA TGCAGTGCCTTAGGCCAGGGAGCCCCTCTACGCACAGATACGCAGTATTTT.

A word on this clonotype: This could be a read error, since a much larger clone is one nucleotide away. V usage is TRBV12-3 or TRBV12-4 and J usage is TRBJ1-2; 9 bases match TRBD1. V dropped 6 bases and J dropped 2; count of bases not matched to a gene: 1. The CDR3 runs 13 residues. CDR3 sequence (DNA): TGTGCCAGCAGGGGGACAGGGAACTATGGCTACACCTTC. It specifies CASRGTGNYGYTF.

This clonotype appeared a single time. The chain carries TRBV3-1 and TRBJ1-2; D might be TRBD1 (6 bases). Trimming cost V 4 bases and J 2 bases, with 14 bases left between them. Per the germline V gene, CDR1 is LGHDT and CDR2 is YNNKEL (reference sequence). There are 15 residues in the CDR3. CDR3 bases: TGTGCCAGCAGCCGGAGCAGGGACAAGAACTATGGCTACACCTTC. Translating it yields CASSRSRDKNYGYTF.

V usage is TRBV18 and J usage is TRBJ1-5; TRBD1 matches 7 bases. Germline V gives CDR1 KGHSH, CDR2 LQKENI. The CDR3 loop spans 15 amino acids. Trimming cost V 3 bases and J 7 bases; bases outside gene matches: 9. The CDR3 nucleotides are TGTGCCAGCTCACCGTTACAAGCGACAGGGCAGCCCCAGCATTTT. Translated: CASSPLQATGQPQHF.

The CDR3 nucleotides read TGTGCCAGCAGTTTTCGGGACAGTGGGTCCTACGAGCAGTACTTC. It specifies CASSFRDSGSYEQYF. This sequence joins TRBV12-3 or TRBV12-4 and TRBJ2-7; 7 bases line up with TRBD1. The CDR3 runs 15 residues. V lost 3 bases and J lost 1; bases outside the gene matches: 6.

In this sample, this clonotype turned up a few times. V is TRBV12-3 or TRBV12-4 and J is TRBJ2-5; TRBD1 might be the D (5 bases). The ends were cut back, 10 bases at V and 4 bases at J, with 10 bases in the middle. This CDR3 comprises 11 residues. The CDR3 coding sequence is TGTGCCACCCAGACAGCAGAGACCCAGTACTTC. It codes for CATQTAETQYF.

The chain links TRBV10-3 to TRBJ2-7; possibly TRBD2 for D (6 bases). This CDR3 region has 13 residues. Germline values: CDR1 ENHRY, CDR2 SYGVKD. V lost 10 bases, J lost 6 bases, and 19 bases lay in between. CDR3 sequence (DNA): TGTGCCAACGGAGGGACCACCTCGGGCGAGCAGTACTTC. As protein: CANGGTTSGEQYF.

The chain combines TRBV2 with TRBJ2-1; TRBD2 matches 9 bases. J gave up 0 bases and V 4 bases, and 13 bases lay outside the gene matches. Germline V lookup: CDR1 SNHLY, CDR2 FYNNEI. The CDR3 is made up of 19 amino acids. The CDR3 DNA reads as TGTGCCAGCAGTGTGGCGTTAGCGGGGGCCGCGAGCTCCTACAATGAGCAGTTCTTC. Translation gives CASSVALAGAASSYNEQFF.

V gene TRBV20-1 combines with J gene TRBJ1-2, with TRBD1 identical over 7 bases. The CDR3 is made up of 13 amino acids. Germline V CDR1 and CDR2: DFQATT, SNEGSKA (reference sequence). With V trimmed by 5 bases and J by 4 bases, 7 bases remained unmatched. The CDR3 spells CSAYDREAYGYTF. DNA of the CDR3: TGCAGTGCTTACGACAGGGAGGCCTATGGCTACACCTTC.

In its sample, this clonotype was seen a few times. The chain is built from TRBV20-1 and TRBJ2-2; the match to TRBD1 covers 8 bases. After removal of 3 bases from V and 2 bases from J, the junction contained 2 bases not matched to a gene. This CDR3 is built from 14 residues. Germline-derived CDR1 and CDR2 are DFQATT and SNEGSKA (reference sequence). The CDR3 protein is CSASQGANTGELFF. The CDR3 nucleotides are TGCAGTGCTAGCCAGGGGGCAAACACCGGGGAGCTGTTTTTT.

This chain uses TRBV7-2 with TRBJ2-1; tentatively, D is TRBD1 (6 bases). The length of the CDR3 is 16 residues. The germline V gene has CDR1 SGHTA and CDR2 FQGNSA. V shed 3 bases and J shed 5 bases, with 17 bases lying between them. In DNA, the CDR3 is TGTGCCAGCAGCTTCGCCCGTCTCAGGGGCCACAATGAGCAGTTCTTC. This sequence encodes CASSFARLRGHNEQFF.

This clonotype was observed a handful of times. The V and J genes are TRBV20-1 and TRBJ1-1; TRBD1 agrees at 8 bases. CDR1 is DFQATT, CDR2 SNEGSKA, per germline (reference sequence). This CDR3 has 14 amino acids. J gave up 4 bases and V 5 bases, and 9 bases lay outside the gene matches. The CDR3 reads CSASPGTGLTEAFF. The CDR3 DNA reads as TGCAGTGCTTCCCCCGGGACAGGACTCACTGAAGCTTTCTTT.

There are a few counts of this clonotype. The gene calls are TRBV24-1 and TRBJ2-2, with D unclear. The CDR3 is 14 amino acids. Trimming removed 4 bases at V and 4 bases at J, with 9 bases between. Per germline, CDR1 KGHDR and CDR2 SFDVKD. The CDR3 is CATSEGYITGELFF. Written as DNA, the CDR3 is TGTGCCACCAGTGAGGGCTATATCACCGGGGAGCTGTTTTTT.

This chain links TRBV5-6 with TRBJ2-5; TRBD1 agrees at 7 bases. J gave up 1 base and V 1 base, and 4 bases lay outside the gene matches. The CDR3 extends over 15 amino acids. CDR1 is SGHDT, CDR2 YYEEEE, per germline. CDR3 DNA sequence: TGTGCCAGCAGCTTGCGGACAGGCAGCCAAGAGACCCAGTACTTC. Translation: CASSLRTGSQETQYF.

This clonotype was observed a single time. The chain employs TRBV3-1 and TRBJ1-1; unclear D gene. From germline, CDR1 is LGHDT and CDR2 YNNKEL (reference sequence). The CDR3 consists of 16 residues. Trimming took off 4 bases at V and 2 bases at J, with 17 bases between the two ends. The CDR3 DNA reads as TGTGCCAGCAGCCCCTCCGGTCCGGCCTTCAACACTGAAGCTTTCTTT. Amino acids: CASSPSGPAFNTEAFF.

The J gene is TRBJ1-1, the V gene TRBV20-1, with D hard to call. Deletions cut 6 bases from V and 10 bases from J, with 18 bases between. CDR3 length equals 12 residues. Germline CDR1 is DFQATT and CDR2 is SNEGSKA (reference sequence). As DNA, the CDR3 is TGCAGTGCCCCCTCGGACGGGAAGGGAGCTTTCTTT. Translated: CSAPSDGKGAFF.

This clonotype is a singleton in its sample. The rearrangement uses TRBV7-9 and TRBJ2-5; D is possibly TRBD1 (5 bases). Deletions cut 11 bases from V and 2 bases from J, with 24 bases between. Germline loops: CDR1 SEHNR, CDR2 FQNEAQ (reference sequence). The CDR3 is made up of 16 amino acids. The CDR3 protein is CAPYPLASREQETQYF. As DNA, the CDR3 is TGTGCCCCCTATCCCCTCGCAAGCAGGGAACAAGAGACCCAGTACTTC. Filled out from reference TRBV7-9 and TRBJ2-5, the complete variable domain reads DTGVSQNPRHKITKRGQNVTFRCDPISEHNRLYWYRQTLGQGPEFLTYFQNEAQLEKSRLLSDRFSAERPKGSFSTLEIQRTEQGDSAMYLCAPYPLASREQETQYFGPGTRLLVL.

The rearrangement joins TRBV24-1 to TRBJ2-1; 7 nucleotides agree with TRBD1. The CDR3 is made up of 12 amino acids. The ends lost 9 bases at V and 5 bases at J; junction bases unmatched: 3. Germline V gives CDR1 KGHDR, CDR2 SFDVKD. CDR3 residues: CATEGQNNEQFF. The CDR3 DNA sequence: TGTGCCACCGAGGGACAGAACAATGAGCAGTTCTTC.

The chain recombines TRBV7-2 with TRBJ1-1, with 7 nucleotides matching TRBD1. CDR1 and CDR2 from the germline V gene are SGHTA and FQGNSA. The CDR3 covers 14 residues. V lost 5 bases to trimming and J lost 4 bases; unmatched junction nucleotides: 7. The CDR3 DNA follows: TGTGCCAGCAGCCCGGGACAGTTAGTCACTGAAGCTTTCTTT. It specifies CASSPGQLVTEAFF.

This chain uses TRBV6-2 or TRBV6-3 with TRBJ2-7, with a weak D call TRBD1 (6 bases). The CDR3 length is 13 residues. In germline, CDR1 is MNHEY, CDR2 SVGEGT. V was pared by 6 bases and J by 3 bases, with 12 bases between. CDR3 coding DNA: TGTGCCAGCAGGAGTAGGGGGTACTACGAGCAGTACTTC. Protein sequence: CASRSRGYYEQYF.